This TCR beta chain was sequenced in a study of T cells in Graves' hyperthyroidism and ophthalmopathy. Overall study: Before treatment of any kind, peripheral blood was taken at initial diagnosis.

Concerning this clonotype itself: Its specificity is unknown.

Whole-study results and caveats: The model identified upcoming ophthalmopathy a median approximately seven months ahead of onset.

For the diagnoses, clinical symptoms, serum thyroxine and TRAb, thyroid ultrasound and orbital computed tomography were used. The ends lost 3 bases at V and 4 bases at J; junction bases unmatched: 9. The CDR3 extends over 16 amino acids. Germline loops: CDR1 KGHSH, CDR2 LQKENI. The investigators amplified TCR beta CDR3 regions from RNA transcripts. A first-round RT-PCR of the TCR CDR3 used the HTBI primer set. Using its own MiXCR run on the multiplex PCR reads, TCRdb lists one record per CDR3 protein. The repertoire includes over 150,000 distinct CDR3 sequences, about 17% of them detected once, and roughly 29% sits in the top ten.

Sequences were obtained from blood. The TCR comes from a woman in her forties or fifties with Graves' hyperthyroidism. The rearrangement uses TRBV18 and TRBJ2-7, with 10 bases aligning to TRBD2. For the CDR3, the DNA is TGTGCCAGCTCACCCCCCGGGACTAGCGTTCTATACGAGCAGTACTTC. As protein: CASSPPGTSVLYEQYF.